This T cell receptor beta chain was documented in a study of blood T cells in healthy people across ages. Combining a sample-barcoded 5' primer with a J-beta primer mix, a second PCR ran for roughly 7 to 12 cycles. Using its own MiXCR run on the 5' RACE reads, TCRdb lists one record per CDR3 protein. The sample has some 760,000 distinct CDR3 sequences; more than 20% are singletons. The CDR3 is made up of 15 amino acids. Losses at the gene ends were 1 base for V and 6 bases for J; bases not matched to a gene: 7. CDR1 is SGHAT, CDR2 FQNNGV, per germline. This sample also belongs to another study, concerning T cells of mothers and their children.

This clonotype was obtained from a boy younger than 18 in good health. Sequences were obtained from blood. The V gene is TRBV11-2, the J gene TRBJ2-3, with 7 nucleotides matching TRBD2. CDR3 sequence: CASSLAGGWVDTQYF. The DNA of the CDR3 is TGTGCCAGCAGCTTAGCCGGGGGGTGGGTTGATACGCAGTATTTT.